The 20 T cell receptor beta chains reported below all come from one sample, sequenced in a study of blood T cell repertoires in COVID-19. The protocol was immunoSEQ multiplex PCR, while the TCRdb copy is restricted to in-frame clones and leaves out a portion. Of approximately 52,000 clones in the sample, approximately 92% were seen once. Sequencing input: peripheral blood. These receptors came from a man aged 60-69 years with active COVID-19.

The chain uses TRBV4-3 and TRBJ2-7, with D uncertain. V shed 0 bases and J shed 4 bases, with 22 bases lying between them. Germline V gene data show CDR1 as LGHNA and CDR2 as YSLEER. The CDR3 covers 18 residues. CDR3 sequence (DNA): TGCGCCAGCAGCCAAGATCACCGAAGAGCCGATGAATGGTACGAGCAGTACTTC. Translated: CASSQDHRRADEWYEQYF.

The rearrangement links TRBV20-1 to TRBJ1-1, with D tentatively TRBD1 (5 bases). The germline V gene has CDR1 DFQATT and CDR2 SNEGSKA (reference sequence). The V end was cut by 3 bases, the J end by 6 bases, with 11 bases between. The CDR3 is made up of 12 amino acids. The CDR3 is CSASPFRAEAFF. CDR3 nucleotides: TGCAGTGCTAGTCCATTCAGGGCTGAAGCTTTCTTT.

The chain has TRBV6-5 and TRBJ2-7, with 12 bases matching TRBD1. Trimming took 6 bases from V and 6 from J; bases not matched to a gene: 6. The CDR3 extends over 14 amino acids. CDR1 MNHEY and CDR2 SVGAGI come from the germline V gene. CDR3 sequence reads: CASRRDRGPIEQYF. Written as DNA, the CDR3 is TGTGCCAGCAGGCGGGACAGGGGGCCAATCGAGCAGTACTTC.

J is TRBJ2-1 and V is TRBV7-2; no clear D. This CDR3 spans 14 amino acids. Germline CDR1 reads SGHTA; CDR2 reads FQGNSA. The V gene lost 2 bases and the J gene lost 10 bases, with 15 bases spanning the gap. CDR3 nucleotide sequence: TGTGCCAGCAGCTTAAGTTCCCAGGTAAAGGAGCAGTTCTTC. Translation: CASSLSSQVKEQFF. The full variable domain, with the rest looked up from reference TRBV7-2 and TRBJ2-1, is GAGVSQSPSNKVTEKGKDVELRCDPISGHTALYWYRQSLGQGLEFLIYFQGNSAPDKSGLPSDRFSAERTGGSVSTLTIQRTQQEDSAVYLCASSLSSQVKEQFFGPGTRLTVL.

The chain joins TRBV3-1 (or the pseudogene TRBV3-2) to TRBJ2-2; 9 bases align to TRBD1. Germline CDR1 is LGHDT and CDR2 is YNNKEL (reference sequence). V gave up 1 base and J gave up 1 base; unmatched junction bases: 4. The CDR3 loop spans 17 amino acids. CDR3 amino acids: CASSQAPGQGNTGELFF. The CDR3 nucleotides are TGTGCCAGCAGCCAAGCCCCGGGACAGGGGAACACCGGGGAGCTGTTTTTT.

The rearrangement uses TRBV7-2 and TRBJ1-5; D is possibly TRBD1 (6 bases). The germline gives CDR1 SGHTA, CDR2 FQGNSA. V lost 6 bases and J 4 bases, leaving 13 bases between the germline ends. This CDR3 spans 14 amino acids. The DNA of the CDR3 is TGTGCCAGCAGTCCAGCACAGGGAAATCAGCCCCAGCATTTT. This sequence encodes CASSPAQGNQPQHF. The full variable domain, its missing parts supplied by reference TRBV7-2 and TRBJ1-5, is GAGVSQSPSNKVTEKGKDVELRCDPISGHTALYWYRQSLGQGLEFLIYFQGNSAPDKSGLPSDRFSAERTGGSVSTLTIQRTQQEDSAVYLCASSPAQGNQPQHFGDGTRLSIL.

In its sample, this clone was seen once. V and J are TRBV13 and TRBJ2-3, with D uncertain. This CDR3 has 15 residues. The germline V and J ends were trimmed by 0 bases and 0 bases, with 7 bases remaining between them. Germline CDR1 is PRHDT and CDR2 is FYEKMQ (reference sequence). This chain's CDR3 is CASSLGAGSTDTQYF. CDR3 sequence (DNA): TGTGCCAGCAGCTTAGGGGCAGGCAGCACAGATACGCAGTATTTT.

The chain recombines TRBV9 with TRBJ1-6; TRBD1 agrees at 7 bases. After removal of 3 bases from V and 4 bases from J, the junction contained 4 bases not matched to a gene. The CDR3 spans 15 residues. In germline, CDR1 is SGDLS, CDR2 YYNGEE. CDR3 nucleotides: TGTGCCAGCAGCGCACCGGGACAGTATAATTCACCCCTCCACTTT. Protein sequence: CASSAPGQYNSPLHF.

The chain has TRBV28 and TRBJ1-2; 9 bases align to TRBD1. V gave up 6 bases and J gave up 5 bases; unmatched junction bases: 13. Germline CDR1 and CDR2: MDHEN and SYDVKM. CDR3 length: 16 amino acids. The CDR3 sequence: CASRPPRGTGPYGYTF. The CDR3 DNA is TGTGCCAGCAGGCCACCTCGGGGGACAGGGCCTTATGGCTACACCTTC.

The rearrangement links TRBV4-3 to TRBJ2-1; D gene uncertain. The CDR3 is made up of 13 amino acids. The germline V gene has CDR1 LGHNA and CDR2 YSLEER. Trimming took 4 bases from V and 5 from J, leaving 9 bases between them. The CDR3 bases are TGCGCCAGCAGCCCCCGACGGGACAATGAGCAGTTCTTC. Protein sequence: CASSPRRDNEQFF.

The rearrangement joins TRBV5-6 to TRBJ2-2; 7 positions agree with TRBD1. Germline loops: CDR1 SGHDT, CDR2 YYEEEE. This CDR3 has 16 amino acids. V was pared by 5 bases and J by 0 bases, with 7 bases of the junction left unmatched. CDR3 sequence reads: CASSSGGPANTGELFF. DNA of the CDR3: TGTGCCAGCAGTTCAGGGGGTCCCGCGAACACCGGGGAGCTGTTTTTT.

The chain recombines TRBV7-3 with TRBJ1-1; D gene uncertain. The V end lost 2 bases, the J end lost 0 bases, and 7 bases lay between the germline ends. CDR1 and CDR2 (germline): SGHTA, FQGTGA. This CDR3 contains 14 residues. In DNA form, the CDR3 reads TGTGCCAGCAGCTTAGAGGGTGTGAACACTGAAGCTTTCTTT. This gives the protein CASSLEGVNTEAFF. The full variable domain, completed using reference TRBV7-3 and TRBJ1-1, is GAGVSQTPSNKVTEKGKYVELRCDPISGHTALYWYRQSLGQGPEFLIYFQGTGAADDSGLPNDRFFAVRPEGSVSTLKIQRTERGDSAVYLCASSLEGVNTEAFFGQGTRLTVV.

The chain joins TRBV6-2 or TRBV6-3 to TRBJ2-7, with D possibly being TRBD1 (6 bases). The germline CDR1 and CDR2 sequences are MNHEY and SVGEGT. This CDR3 is built from 18 residues. Trimming removed 0 bases at V and 1 base at J, with 19 bases between. The CDR3 here is CASSYSMYPTGWSYEQYF. The CDR3 DNA follows: TGTGCCAGCAGTTACTCGATGTACCCGACAGGCTGGTCCTACGAGCAGTACTTC.

The chain is built from TRBV12-3 or TRBV12-4 and TRBJ1-2; no reliable D call. Trimming pared 3 bases from V and 4 bases from J, leaving 9 bases between. The CDR3 runs to 13 residues. Written as DNA, the CDR3 is TGTGCCAGCAGTTTTAGGAGAGGCTATGGCTACACCTTC. It translates to CASSFRRGYGYTF.

The chain employs TRBV7-2 and TRBJ1-2; 9 bases align to TRBD1. Germline V CDR1 and CDR2: SGHTA, FQGNSA. The CDR3 runs 14 residues. V shed 1 base and J 4 bases; nucleotides not matched to a gene: 1. The CDR3 is CASSLGTGAYGYTF. In DNA, the CDR3 is TGTGCCAGCAGCTTAGGGACAGGGGCCTATGGCTACACCTTC. Filled out from reference TRBV7-2 and TRBJ1-2, the complete variable domain reads GAGVSQSPSNKVTEKGKDVELRCDPISGHTALYWYRQSLGQGLEFLIYFQGNSAPDKSGLPSDRFSAERTGGSVSTLTIQRTQQEDSAVYLCASSLGTGAYGYTFGSGTRLTVV.

This chain uses TRBV7-9 with TRBJ1-2; D uncertain. CDR3 size: 16 residues. Deletions cut 3 bases from V and 4 bases from J, with 18 bases between. Germline V gives CDR1 SEHNR, CDR2 FQNEAQ (reference sequence). The DNA of the CDR3 is TGTGCCAGCAGCTTGTGGGGAAAGCCGGGAACCTATGGCTACACCTTC. Residues: CASSLWGKPGTYGYTF.

This chain joins TRBV24-1 and TRBJ2-2, with D perhaps matching TRBD1 (7 bases). CDR3 length equals 20 residues. Germline values: CDR1 KGHDR, CDR2 SFDVKD. V was clipped by 5 bases and J by 4 bases, with 28 bases between them. CDR3 residues: CATSARVGTVGGPGTGELFF. The DNA for the CDR3 is TGTGCCACCAGTGCCCGCGTAGGGACAGTAGGAGGGCCAGGCACCGGGGAGCTGTTTTTT.

The V call is TRBV7-2, the J call TRBJ2-2, with D perhaps matching TRBD2 (6 bases). CDR1 is SGHTA, CDR2 FQGNSA, per germline. V lost 1 base and J lost 7, with 10 bases in between. CDR3 size: 14 residues. The chain's CDR3 is CASSLGGGIGELFF. CDR3 nucleotide sequence: TGTGCCAGCAGCTTAGGTGGCGGGATCGGGGAGCTGTTTTTT.

V gene TRBV19 combines with J gene TRBJ2-5; 7 bases agree with TRBD1. The CDR3 is 15 amino acids. The J segment lost 4 bases and the V segment lost 4 bases, leaving 9 bases of the junction unmatched. CDR1 and CDR2 (germline): LNHDA, SQIVND (reference sequence). DNA of the CDR3: TGTGCCAGTAGTACGACCGGGACAGCAACAGAGACCCAGTACTTC. Protein: CASSTTGTATETQYF.

The J gene is TRBJ1-5, the V gene TRBV28; 7 bases agree with TRBD1. The CDR3 covers 15 residues. J lost 3 bases, V lost 3 bases, and 5 bases had no gene match. Germline assignment: CDR1 MDHEN and CDR2 SYDVKM. The DNA for the CDR3 is TGTGCCAGCAGTTTCCTGACAGGGAACAATCAGCCCCAGCATTTT. Translation gives CASSFLTGNNQPQHF.